The 23 T cell receptor beta chains reported below all come from one sample, sequenced in a study of blood T cell repertoires in COVID-19. This table comes from immunoSEQ multiplex PCR, and its TCRdb copy is limited to in-frame clones, with some not included. Of around 170,000 clones in the sample, less than 90% are singletons; the top ten hold around 6.1%. The sample comprised peripheral blood. These receptors were obtained from a woman aged 40-49 years with acute or convalescent COVID-19.

This clone was seen more than once but under ten times. The rearrangement links TRBV1 to TRBJ2-7; TRBD1, as called in the table, went unchecked against the DNA. TRBV1 represents a pseudogene. CDR3 size: 13 residues. The DNA of the CDR3 is TGCACCAGCAGTGAGAGGGACACCTACGAGCAGTACTTC. Protein product: CTSSERDTYEQYF.

This clone was counted a single time. The rearrangement joins TRBV6-5 to TRBJ1-6; D unclear. The V gene lost 8 bases and the J gene lost 0 bases, with 11 bases spanning the gap. The CDR3 has 15 amino acids. Germline CDR1 is MNHEY and CDR2 is SVGAGI. As DNA, the CDR3 is TGTGCCAGCGGGAGGCCCAGCTCCTATAATTCACCCCTCCACTTT. This translates into CASGRPSSYNSPLHF.

The rearrangement links TRBV3-1 (or the pseudogene TRBV3-2) to TRBJ2-7; 7 bases line up with TRBD2. The ends lost 0 bases at V and 3 bases at J; junction bases unmatched: 17. Germline V CDR1 and CDR2: LGHDT, YNNKEL (reference sequence). There are 19 residues in the CDR3. Here the CDR3 DNA reads TGTGCCAGCAGCCAAGATTTATTCCGGGAGGCCCAGTTGGTCTACGAGCAGTACTTC. Its translation: CASSQDLFREAQLVYEQYF.

The J gene is TRBJ1-3, the V gene TRBV3-1 (or the pseudogene TRBV3-2), with D possibly TRBD1 on 6 matching bases. The CDR3 sequence is 16 residues long. V was pared by 7 bases and J by 0 bases, with 16 bases between. Germline CDR1 reads LGHDT; CDR2 reads YNNKEL (reference sequence). CDR3: CASTLGQGISGNTIYF. CDR3 DNA sequence: TGTGCCAGCACCCTCGGGCAGGGGATCTCTGGAAACACCATATATTTT.

The V gene is TRBV7-8, the J gene TRBJ1-1; TRBD1 matches at 8 bases. Germline V gene sequence: CDR1 SGHVS, CDR2 FQNEAQ. Trimming cost V 6 bases and J 1 base; bases outside gene matches: 7. The CDR3 consists of 15 residues. CDR3 protein: CASRLTGTGNTEAFF. CDR3 in DNA: TGTGCCAGCAGACTAACCGGGACAGGGAACACTGAAGCTTTCTTT.

This clone was detected a few times. The V and J genes are TRBV30 and TRBJ2-7, with 11 bases identical to TRBD1. CDR3 length equals 14 residues. V lost 4 bases, J lost 5 bases, and 7 bases stayed unmatched. Looked up from germline, CDR1 is GTSNPN and CDR2 is SVGIG (reference sequence). The CDR3: CAWTRDRGNHEQYF. CDR3 bases: TGTGCCTGGACCAGGGACAGGGGGAACCACGAGCAGTACTTC.

This chain uses TRBV2 with TRBJ2-7; TRBD1 agrees at 7 bases. The CDR3 is made up of 13 amino acids. V shed 7 bases and J 3 bases; nucleotides not matched to a gene: 6. From germline, CDR1 is SNHLY and CDR2 FYNNEI. CDR3 residues: CASIDRDSYEQYF. The DNA of the CDR3 is TGTGCCAGCATCGACCGGGACAGCTACGAGCAGTACTTC.

This clone has just one count. The chain recombines TRBV6-4 with TRBJ1-3; D is ambiguous. Trimming stripped 2 bases from V and 2 bases from J, with 10 bases between. The CDR3 spans 15 residues. From germline, CDR1 is MRHNA and CDR2 SNTAGT. The CDR3 DNA sequence: TGTGCCAGCAGTGACCGCGGGAGAACTGGAAACACCATATATTTT. It translates to CASSDRGRTGNTIYF.

The chain employs TRBV4-1 and TRBJ2-7; TRBD1 matches 11 bases. Losses at the gene ends were 0 bases for V and 4 bases for J; bases not matched to a gene: 5. Germline assignment: CDR1 MGHRA and CDR2 YSYEKL. This CDR3 has 16 amino acids. CDR3 DNA sequence: TGCGCCAGCAGCCAAGATGGGACAGGGGGGAATTACGAGCAGTACTTC. Protein: CASSQDGTGGNYEQYF.

This sequence joins TRBV7-8 and TRBJ1-4; the match to TRBD1 covers 7 bases. The CDR3 length is 15 residues. Germline loops: CDR1 SGHVS, CDR2 FQNEAQ. V dropped 4 bases and J dropped 1; count of bases not matched to a gene: 3. The CDR3 here is CASSWGQQTNEKLFF. The CDR3 nucleotides read TGTGCCAGCAGCTGGGGACAGCAAACTAATGAAAAACTGTTTTTT.

This chain connects TRBV11-2 to TRBJ2-7; 8 bases map to TRBD2. The CDR3 runs to 14 residues. Trimming at V came to 3 bases and at J to 1 base, leaving 2 bases not matched to a gene. Per germline, CDR1 SGHAT and CDR2 FQNNGV. This CDR3 reads CASSFAGGSYEQYF. CDR3 in DNA: TGTGCCAGCAGCTTCGCGGGGGGATCCTACGAGCAGTACTTC.

This clone was observed a single time. This sequence joins TRBV6-5 and TRBJ2-2; possibly TRBD2 for D (7 bases). Germline CDR1 MNHEY, CDR2 SVGAGI. This CDR3 has 15 amino acids. V lost 4 bases, J lost 4 bases, and 13 bases lay in between. The CDR3 coding sequence is TGTGCCAGCAGTTCAGCGGGGACATTCACCGGGGAGCTGTTTTTT. Protein: CASSSAGTFTGELFF.

This clone was observed many times. The chain recombines TRBV7-2 with TRBJ2-2; 7 nucleotides match TRBD1. This CDR3 region has 14 residues. The germline CDR1 and CDR2 sequences are SGHTA and FQGNSA. CDR3 protein: CRLARQGTTGELFF. The CDR3 DNA is TGTCGGCTTGCGAGACAGGGCACCACCGGGGAGCTGTTTTTT.

The V gene is TRBV4-1, the J gene TRBJ1-2; TRBD1 is a possible D gene (6 bases). CDR1 and CDR2 (germline): MGHRA, YSYEKL. Between the trimmed V and J ends, which lost 3 bases and 8 bases, there was a span of 28 bases. The CDR3 totals 18 residues. CDR3 sequence reads: CASSQIGGAWGKARGYTF. The CDR3 nucleotides read TGCGCCAGCAGCCAGATAGGGGGTGCATGGGGGAAGGCTAGGGGCTACACCTTC.

CDR3: CATRGQGNSPLHF. As DNA, the CDR3 is TGTGCCACGCGTGGACAGGGGAATTCACCCCTCCACTTT. The rearrangement links TRBV6-5 to TRBJ1-6, with 9 bases that match TRBD1. This CDR3 comprises 13 residues. V was pared by 10 bases and J by 7 bases, with 5 bases of the junction left unmatched. Germline values: CDR1 MNHEY, CDR2 SVGAGI.

The chain employs TRBV12-3 or TRBV12-4 and TRBJ1-1, with TRBD1 matching 7 bases. This CDR3 region has 12 residues. V lost 5 bases and J lost 8; bases outside the gene matches: 5. CDR3 in DNA: TGTGCCAGCAGTCCCCCCAGGGGGGAAGCTTTCTTT. Translating gives CASSPPRGEAFF.

This chain joins TRBV3-1 (or the pseudogene TRBV3-2) and TRBJ2-3; 9 bases align to TRBD2. J was trimmed by 2 bases and V by 5 bases; bases with no gene match: 11. The CDR3 has 17 residues. The germline CDR1 and CDR2 sequences are LGHDT and YNNKEL (reference sequence). CDR3 sequence: CASSGGQSGGITDTQYF. CDR3 coding DNA: TGTGCCAGCAGCGGTGGACAGAGCGGGGGGATCACAGATACGCAGTATTTT.

The CDR3 bases are TGTGCCAGCGGGTCACAGGGGGCGGACTATGGCTACACCTTC. Translating it yields CASGSQGADYGYTF. The chain combines TRBV3-1 (or the pseudogene TRBV3-2) with TRBJ1-2; TRBD1 agrees at 9 bases. This CDR3 is 14 amino acids long. V trimming: 8 bases; J trimming: 3 bases; junction bases outside the gene matches: 7. Germline V gives CDR1 LGHDT, CDR2 YNNKEL (reference sequence).

The chain is built from TRBV6-5 and TRBJ2-7; 10 bases line up with TRBD1. This CDR3 region has 13 residues. Germline CDR1 MNHEY, CDR2 SVGAGI. The V gene end was trimmed by 6 bases and the J gene end by 5 bases; junction bases not matched to a gene: 4. The CDR3 loop is CASRRQGAHEQYF. The CDR3 DNA reads as TGTGCCAGCAGGAGACAGGGGGCACACGAGCAGTACTTC.

The chain is built from TRBV5-1 and TRBJ2-3, with 10 bases fitting TRBD2. Per the germline V gene, CDR1 is SGHRS and CDR2 is YFSETQ. J lost 1 base, V lost 3 bases, and 14 bases had no gene match. The CDR3 length is 19 residues. The CDR3 DNA reads as TGCGCCAGCAGCTCCGGGTCTAGCGGGGGTGGTGGGGGCACAGATACGCAGTATTTT. Translating gives CASSSGSSGGGGGTDTQYF.

This clone was recorded a few times. J is TRBJ2-1 and V is TRBV28; TRBD1 matches 8 bases. Germline V CDR1 and CDR2: MDHEN, SYDVKM. This CDR3 contains 17 residues. With V trimmed by 5 bases and J by 4 bases, 13 bases remained unmatched. The CDR3 sequence: CASSLPLDRAGYNEQFF. CDR3 nucleotides: TGTGCCAGCAGTCTCCCCTTGGACAGGGCGGGATACAATGAGCAGTTCTTC.

The rearrangement uses TRBV5-1 and TRBJ2-1; 11 bases are shared with TRBD2. J was trimmed by 7 bases and V by 0 bases; bases with no gene match: 3. Per the germline V gene, CDR1 is SGHRS and CDR2 is YFSETQ. The CDR3 runs to 15 residues. CDR3 residues: CASSLGASGRNEQFF. The CDR3 DNA follows: TGCGCCAGCAGCTTGGGGGCTAGCGGGAGGAATGAGCAGTTCTTC.

There are a few counts of this clone. The chain carries TRBV6-5 and TRBJ2-2; the D gene is possibly TRBD1 (5 bases). Per the germline V gene, CDR1 is MNHEY and CDR2 is SVGAGI. The CDR3 runs to 14 residues. Trimming stripped 5 bases from V and 7 bases from J, with 14 bases between. CDR3 in amino acids: CASSNIPTGGELFF. Here the CDR3 DNA reads TGTGCCAGCAGTAATATCCCCACAGGCGGGGAGCTGTTTTTT.